What follows is one T cell receptor beta chain and its context. This clonotype has only a few counts. Its cognate antigen has yet to be identified. No much larger clone exists at a distance of one base, and base qualities are not known. The sample originates from a study of CD8+CD57+ T cells in acquired aplastic anemia (dated by TCRdb to between 2018 and 2020). About the study as a whole: On average, sorted CD4+ and CD8+ cells yielded approximately 3 ug of extracted DNA, with a range of about 0.18 to 27.4 ug. CD8+CD57+ expansion was defined as frequency above the mean frequency observed in healthy subjects. The paper's findings and limits, for the study overall: No significant difference in CD8+ Simpson's diversity was found between patients and healthy controls (P=0.060). Some 30 CD8+ CDR3 sequences were found to be shared between patients and controls, but these sequences appeared to be highly expressed in patients and within the immunodominant clones of the patients.

TCR beta VDJ combination and CDR3 sequence profiling used genomic DNA as the template. TCR repertoire sequencing was run on an Illumina HiSeq 2000. In the original analysis: TRBV/TRBJ rearrangement plots, CDR3 size and DJ length profiles, and Simpson's diversity index were used to evaluate the repertoires. Whichever DNA sequence was most abundant in the deep sequencing data was defined as the immunodominant clone. CDR3 amino acid sequences were checked for sharing across subjects and were also compared against the VDJdb database and published repertoires. TCRdb reprocessing: public reads trimmed at Q25 with fastp, clones called with MiXCR, in-frame beta chains kept. Here each entry gathers all rows of one CDR3 protein and keeps the most common genes and DNA. In this record, the V and J calls reflect TCRdb's handling and not the investigators' own analysis. This sample gives about 190,000 distinct CDR3 sequences in total; approximately 48% of them show up just once. The top ten constitute approximately 9.7% of the sample.

Patients chosen for sequencing had shown expansion of CD8+CD57+ cells by flow cytometry. All patients had severe acquired aplastic anemia diagnosed by International Study of Aplastic Anemia and Agranulocytosis and Camitta criteria. No patient had received any therapy when blood was sampled. TCR repertoires of sorted CD4+ and CD8+ blood T cells from severe aplastic anemia patients and healthy subjects were deep-sequenced in the study. Patients were enrolled under clinicaltrials.gov protocols 00001620, 01623167, 00001397, 00071045, 00081523 and 00961064 in the USA. Ficoll-Paque density gradient centrifugation was used to isolate peripheral blood mononuclear cells. Before DNA was extracted, CD4+ and CD8+ T cells were sorted using either FACS or magnetic beads. In the germline V gene (reference sequence), CDR1 corresponds to SEHNR and CDR2 to FQNEAQ. Spanning cysteine to phenylalanine, the CDR3 consists of 13 amino acids. Only the CDR3 part of the read is kept: 39 bases, read in frame from the first base. Trimming removed 5 bases from V and 5 bases from J, leaving 12 bases between the germline ends.

The sequenced sample consisted of sorted CD4+, CD8+, or CD8+CD57+ T cells (not recorded which) from PBMCs. The chain is made from TRBV7-9 and TRBJ2-5, with the D segment possibly TRBD1 or TRBD2, each aligning over 6 bases. This clonotype was obtained from a human donor with aplastic anemia. The CDR3 is CASSRGEMETQYF. Read as DNA, the sequence is TGTGCCAGCAGCAGGGGGGAAATGGAGACCCAGTACTTC.